This T cell receptor beta chain stems from a study of blood T cell repertoires in COVID-19. Original processing notes: Nucleated cell number was recorded as an estimate derived from reference gene primer amplification. The protocol was immunoSEQ multiplex PCR, while the TCRdb copy is restricted to in-frame clones and leaves out a portion. Clonal size and the V and J genes are those of that table, whereas D and trimming came from the DNA. The profile covers approximately 300,000 clones, with approximately 92% appearing a single time and approximately 7.5% taken by the ten largest. CDR1 and CDR2 (germline): SGHTA, FQGNSA. This CDR3 contains 13 residues. V was pared by 7 bases and J by 3 bases, with 10 bases between.

Sequenced sample: peripheral blood. The chain uses TRBV7-2 and TRBJ2-1; perhaps TRBD2 as D (6 bases). The clonotype originates from a woman in her thirties with COVID-19, enrolled during active disease. The CDR3 sequence: CASTSGLYNEQFF. The CDR3 DNA is TGTGCCAGCACTTCGGGACTCTACAATGAGCAGTTCTTC.